This TCR beta chain was sequenced in a study of blood T cell repertoires in COVID-19. Germline V gene sequence: CDR1 LGHDT, CDR2 YNNKEL (reference sequence). The CDR3 length is 16 residues. With 4 bases removed from V and 0 bases from J, the gap between germline ends came to 12 bases. Generated by immunoSEQ multiplex PCR, the TCRdb table keeps only in-frame clones and is missing some. This table has about 67,000 clones, nearly 80% appearing once. Sequenced material: peripheral blood. V and J are TRBV3-1 (or the pseudogene TRBV3-2) and TRBJ1-4; D unresolved. This TCR derives from a woman aged 55-70 years with acute or convalescent COVID-19. CDR3 loop: CASSPLPSTTNEKLFF. CDR3 sequence (DNA): TGTGCCAGCAGCCCACTGCCATCTACAACTAATGAAAAACTGTTTTTT.